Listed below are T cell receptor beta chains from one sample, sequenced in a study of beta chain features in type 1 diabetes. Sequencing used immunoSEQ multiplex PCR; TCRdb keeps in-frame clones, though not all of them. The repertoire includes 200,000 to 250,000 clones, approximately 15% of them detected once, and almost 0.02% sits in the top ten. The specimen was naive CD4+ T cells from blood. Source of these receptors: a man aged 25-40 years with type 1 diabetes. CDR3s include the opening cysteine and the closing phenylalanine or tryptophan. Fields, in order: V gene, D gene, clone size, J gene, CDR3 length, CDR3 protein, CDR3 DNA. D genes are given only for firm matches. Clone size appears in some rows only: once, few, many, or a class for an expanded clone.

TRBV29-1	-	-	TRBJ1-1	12	CSGRQVNTEAFF	TGCAGCGGGCGACAGGTGAACACTGAAGCTTTCTTT
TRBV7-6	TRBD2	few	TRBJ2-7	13	CASSLPGTNEQYF	TGTGCCAGCAGCTTACCCGGGACTAACGAGCAGTACTTC
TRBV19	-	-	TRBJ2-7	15	CASSIASGLSYEQYF	TGTGCCAGTAGTATAGCCAGCGGCCTTTCCTACGAGCAGTACTTC
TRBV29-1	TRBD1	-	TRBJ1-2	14	CSVGDDREVYGYTF	TGCAGCGTCGGGGACGACAGGGAGGTTTATGGCTACACCTTC
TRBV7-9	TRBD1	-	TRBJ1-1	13	CASSLGQGGEAFF	TGTGCCAGCAGCCTCGGACAGGGCGGTGAAGCTTTCTTT
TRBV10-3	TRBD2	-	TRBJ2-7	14	CAISSGTSGYEQYF	TGTGCCATCAGTTCCGGGACTAGCGGCTACGAGCAGTACTTC
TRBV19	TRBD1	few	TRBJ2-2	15	CASSMPRQGAGELFF	TGTGCCAGTAGTATGCCGCGACAGGGCGCCGGGGAGCTGTTTTTT
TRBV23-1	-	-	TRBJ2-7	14	CASSPTPPGHEQYF	TGCGCCAGCAGCCCCACCCCCCCAGGGCACGAGCAGTACTTC
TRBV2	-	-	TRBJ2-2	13	CASREGFTGELFF	TGTGCCAGCAGGGAGGGATTCACCGGGGAGCTGTTTTTT
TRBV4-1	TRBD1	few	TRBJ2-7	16	CASSQESRQGWYEQYF	TGTGCCAGCAGCCAAGAAAGCCGACAGGGCTGGTACGAGCAGTACTTC
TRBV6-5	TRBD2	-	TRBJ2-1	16	CASSYVGASGYNEQFF	TGTGCCAGCAGTTACGTCGGCGCTAGCGGATACAATGAGCAGTTCTTC
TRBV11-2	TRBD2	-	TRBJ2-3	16	CASSLGLAGDTDTQYF	TGTGCCAGCAGCTTAGGGCTAGCGGGAGATACAGATACGCAGTATTTT
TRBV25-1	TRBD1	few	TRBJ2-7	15	CASSDPGQGGHEQYF	TGTGCCAGCAGTGATCCGGGACAGGGGGGCCACGAGCAGTACTTC
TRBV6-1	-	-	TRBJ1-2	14	CASSEAQGRYGYTF	TGTGCCAGCAGTGAAGCACAGGGACGCTATGGCTACACCTTC
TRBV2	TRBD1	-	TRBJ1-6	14	CASSRTGWNSPLHF	TGTGCCAGCAGTCGGACAGGGTGGAATTCACCCCTCCACTTT
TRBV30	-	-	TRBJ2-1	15	CAWSSWRDGRNEQFF	TGTGCCTGGAGTTCTTGGCGGGATGGTCGCAATGAGCAGTTCTTC
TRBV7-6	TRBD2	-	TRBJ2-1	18	CASSLAAGGGALYNEQFF	TGTGCCAGCAGCTTAGCGGCGGGCGGGGGGGCCCTCTACAATGAGCAGTTCTTC
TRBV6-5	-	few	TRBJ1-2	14	CASSYGGLPYGYTF	TGTGCCAGCAGTTACGGCGGACTACCCTATGGCTACACCTTC
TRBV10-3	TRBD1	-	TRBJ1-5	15	CAISEGQGGNQPQHF	TGTGCCATCAGTGAGGGGCAGGGGGGCAATCAGCCCCAGCATTTT
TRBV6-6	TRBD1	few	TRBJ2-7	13	CASSKDRFDEQYF	TGTGCCAGCAGTAAGGACAGGTTCGACGAGCAGTACTTC
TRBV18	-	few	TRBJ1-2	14	CASSSTRENYGYTF	TGTGCCAGCTCATCAACGAGGGAGAACTATGGCTACACCTTC
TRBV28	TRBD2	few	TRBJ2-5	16	CASSLKGSGRPETQYF	TGTGCCAGCAGTTTAAAAGGTAGCGGGAGACCGGAGACCCAGTACTTC
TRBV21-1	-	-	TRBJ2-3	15	CASNPSGMETDTQYF	TGTGCCAGCAATCCGAGCGGGATGGAGACAGATACGCAGTATTTT
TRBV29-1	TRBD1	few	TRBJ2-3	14	CSVGGTGVTDTQYF	TGCAGCGTTGGGGGGACAGGGGTCACAGATACGCAGTATTTT
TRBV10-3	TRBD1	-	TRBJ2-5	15	CAISEGQGRGETQYF	TGTGCCATCAGTGAGGGACAGGGGAGAGGAGAGACCCAGTACTTC
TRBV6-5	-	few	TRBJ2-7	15	CASSSPGPSSYEQYF	TGTGCCAGCAGTTCACCAGGGCCAAGCTCCTACGAGCAGTACTTC
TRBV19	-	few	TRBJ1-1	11	CASTVNTEAFF	TGTGCCAGTACCGTGAACACTGAAGCTTTCTTT
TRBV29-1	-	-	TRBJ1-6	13	CSVAPTRDSPLHF	TGCAGCGTTGCCCCAACTAGGGATTCACCCCTCCACTTT
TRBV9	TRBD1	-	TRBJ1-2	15	CASSVDTGGGYGYTF	TGTGCCAGCAGCGTAGATACAGGGGGAGGCTATGGCTACACCTTC
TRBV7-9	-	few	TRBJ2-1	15	CASSLAGTEYNEQFF	TGTGCCAGCAGCTTAGCTGGTACAGAATACAATGAGCAGTTCTTC
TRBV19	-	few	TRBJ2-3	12	CASKTDTDTQYF	TGTGCCAGTAAAACAGACACAGATACGCAGTATTTT
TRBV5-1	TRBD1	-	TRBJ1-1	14	CASGTGAPDTEAFF	TGCGCCAGCGGGACAGGGGCCCCAGACACTGAAGCTTTCTTT
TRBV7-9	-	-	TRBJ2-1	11	CASSTGNEQFF	TGTGCCAGCAGCACTGGCAATGAGCAGTTCTTC
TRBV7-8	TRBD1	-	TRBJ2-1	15	CASSQRGPLYNEQFF	TGTGCCAGCAGCCAAAGGGGGCCTCTGTACAATGAGCAGTTCTTC
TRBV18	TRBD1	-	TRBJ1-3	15	CASSLTGESGNTIYF	TGTGCCAGCTCCCTGACAGGGGAATCTGGAAACACCATATATTTT
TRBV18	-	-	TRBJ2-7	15	CASSPSENSGYEQYF	TGTGCCAGCTCACCATCGGAGAACAGCGGCTACGAGCAGTACTTC
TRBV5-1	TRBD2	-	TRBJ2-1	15	CASSPSSGSYNEQFF	TGCGCCAGCAGCCCTTCTAGCGGCTCCTACAATGAGCAGTTCTTC
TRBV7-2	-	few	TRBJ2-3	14	CASSQDTFTDTQYF	TGTGCCAGCAGCCAGGACACTTTCACAGATACGCAGTATTTT
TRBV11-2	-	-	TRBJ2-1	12	CASSLRGGEQFF	TGTGCCAGCAGCTTAAGGGGGGGAGAGCAGTTCTTC
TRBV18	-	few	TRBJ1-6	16	CASSRQSTSYNSPLHF	TGTGCCAGCTCACGGCAGTCCACCTCCTATAATTCACCCCTCCACTTT
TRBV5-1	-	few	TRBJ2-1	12	CASTLEGGEQFF	TGCGCCAGCACCCTGGAGGGTGGTGAGCAGTTCTTC
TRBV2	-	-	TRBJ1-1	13	CASSEVMRTEAFF	TGTGCCAGCAGTGAAGTAATGCGGACTGAAGCTTTCTTT
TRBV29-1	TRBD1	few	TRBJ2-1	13	CSVAGTGFVGQFF	TGCAGCGTTGCCGGGACAGGGTTCGTCGGACAGTTCTTC
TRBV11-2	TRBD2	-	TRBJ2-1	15	CASSKLAGGSDEQFF	TGTGCCAGCAGCAAATTAGCGGGAGGGTCGGATGAGCAGTTCTTC
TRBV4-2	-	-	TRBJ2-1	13	CASREGGTTEQFF	TGTGCCAGCAGAGAAGGGGGGACTACCGAGCAGTTCTTC
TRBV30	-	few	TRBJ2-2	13	CAWSAARRGELFF	TGTGCCTGGAGTGCGGCCCGGCGGGGGGAGCTGTTTTTT